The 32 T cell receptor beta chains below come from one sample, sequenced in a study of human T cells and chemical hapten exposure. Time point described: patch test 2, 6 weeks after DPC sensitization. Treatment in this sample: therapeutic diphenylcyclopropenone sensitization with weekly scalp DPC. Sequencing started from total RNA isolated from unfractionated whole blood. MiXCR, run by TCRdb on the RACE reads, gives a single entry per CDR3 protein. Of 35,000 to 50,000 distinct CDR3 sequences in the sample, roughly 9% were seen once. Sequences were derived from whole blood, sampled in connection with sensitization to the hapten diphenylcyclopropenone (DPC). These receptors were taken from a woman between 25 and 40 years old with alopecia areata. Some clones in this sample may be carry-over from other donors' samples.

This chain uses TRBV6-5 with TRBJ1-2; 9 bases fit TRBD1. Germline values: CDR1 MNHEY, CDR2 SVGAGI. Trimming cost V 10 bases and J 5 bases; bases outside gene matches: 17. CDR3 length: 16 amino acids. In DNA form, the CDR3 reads TGTGCCACCACTAAAACAGGGGGCTCTCGGACTTATGGCTACACCTTC. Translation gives CATTKTGGSRTYGYTF.

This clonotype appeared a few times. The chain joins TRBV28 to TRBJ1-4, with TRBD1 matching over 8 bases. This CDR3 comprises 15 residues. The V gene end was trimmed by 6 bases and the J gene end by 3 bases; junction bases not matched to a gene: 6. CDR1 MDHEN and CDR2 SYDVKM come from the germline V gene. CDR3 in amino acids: CASRRSTGANEKLFF. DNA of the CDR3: TGTGCCAGCAGGCGTTCGACAGGGGCTAATGAAAAACTGTTTTTT.

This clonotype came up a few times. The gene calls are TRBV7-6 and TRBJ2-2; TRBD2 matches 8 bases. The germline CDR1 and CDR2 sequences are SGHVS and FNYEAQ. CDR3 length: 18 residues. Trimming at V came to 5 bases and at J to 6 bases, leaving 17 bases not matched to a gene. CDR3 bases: TGTGCCAGCAGCCCCCACCGGCCTAGCGGGCCCGAGCCCGGGGAGCTGTTTTTT. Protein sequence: CASSPHRPSGPEPGELFF.

CDR3 bases: TGTGCCACCAGCAGAGAGGGCAATGAGCAGTTCTTC. Translation gives CATSREGNEQFF. The chain combines TRBV15 with TRBJ2-1; D is undetermined. Germline CDR1 LNHNV, CDR2 YYDKDF (reference sequence). Trimming took off 0 bases at V and 6 bases at J, with 3 bases between the two ends. The CDR3 has 12 residues.

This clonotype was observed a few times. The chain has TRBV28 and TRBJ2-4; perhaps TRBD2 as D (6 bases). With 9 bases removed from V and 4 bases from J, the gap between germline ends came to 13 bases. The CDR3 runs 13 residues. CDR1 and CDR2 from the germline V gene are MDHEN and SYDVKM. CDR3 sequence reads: CASTRAGKNIQYF. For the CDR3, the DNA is TGTGCCAGTACCCGCGCGGGGAAAAACATTCAGTACTTC.

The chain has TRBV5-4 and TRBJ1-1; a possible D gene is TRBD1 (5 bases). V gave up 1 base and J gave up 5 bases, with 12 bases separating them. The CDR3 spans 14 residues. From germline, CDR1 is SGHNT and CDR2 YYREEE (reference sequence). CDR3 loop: CASSLWGLRTEAFF. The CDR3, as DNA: TGTGCCAGCAGCTTGTGGGGCCTTAGGACTGAAGCTTTCTTT.

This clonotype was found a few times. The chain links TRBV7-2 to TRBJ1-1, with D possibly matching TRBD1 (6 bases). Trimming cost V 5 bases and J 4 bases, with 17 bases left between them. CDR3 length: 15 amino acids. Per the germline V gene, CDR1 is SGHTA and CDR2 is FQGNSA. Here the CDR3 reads CASSINRVSATEAFF. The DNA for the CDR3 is TGTGCCAGCAGCATAAACAGGGTATCAGCCACTGAAGCTTTCTTT.

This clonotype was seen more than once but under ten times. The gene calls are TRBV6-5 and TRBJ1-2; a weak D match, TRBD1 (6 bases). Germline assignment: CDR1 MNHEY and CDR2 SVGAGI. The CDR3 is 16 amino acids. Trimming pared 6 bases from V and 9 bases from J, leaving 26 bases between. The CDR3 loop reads CASRNAQGTLSSRYTF. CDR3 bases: TGTGCCAGCAGAAACGCCCAGGGGACCCTATCTTCGCGCTACACCTTC.

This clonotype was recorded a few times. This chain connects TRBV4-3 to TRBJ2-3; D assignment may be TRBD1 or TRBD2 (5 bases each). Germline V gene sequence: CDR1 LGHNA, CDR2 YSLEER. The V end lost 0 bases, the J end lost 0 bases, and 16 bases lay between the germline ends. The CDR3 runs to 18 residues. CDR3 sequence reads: CASSQDGHGGRSTDTQYF. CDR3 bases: TGCGCCAGCAGCCAAGACGGGCATGGGGGACGCAGCACAGATACGCAGTATTTT.

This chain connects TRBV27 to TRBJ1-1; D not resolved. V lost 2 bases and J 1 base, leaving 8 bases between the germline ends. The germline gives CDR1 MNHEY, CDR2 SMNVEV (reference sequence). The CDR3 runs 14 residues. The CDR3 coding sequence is TGTGCCAGCAGTTTACTCGGATGGAACACTGAAGCTTTCTTT. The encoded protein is CASSLLGWNTEAFF.

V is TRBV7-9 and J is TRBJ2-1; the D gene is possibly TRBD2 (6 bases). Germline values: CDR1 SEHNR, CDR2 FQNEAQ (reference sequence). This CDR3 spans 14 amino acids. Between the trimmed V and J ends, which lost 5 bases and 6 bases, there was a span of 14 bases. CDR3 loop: CASSPWLASNEQFF. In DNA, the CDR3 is TGTGCCAGCAGCCCCTGGCTAGCGAGCAATGAGCAGTTCTTC.

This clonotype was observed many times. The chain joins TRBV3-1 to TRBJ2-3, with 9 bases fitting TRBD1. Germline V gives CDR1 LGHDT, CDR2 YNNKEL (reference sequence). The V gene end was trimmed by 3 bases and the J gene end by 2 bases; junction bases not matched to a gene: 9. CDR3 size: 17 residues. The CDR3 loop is CASSHSGTGLFTDTQYF. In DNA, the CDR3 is TGTGCCAGCAGCCATTCCGGGACAGGGCTTTTCACAGATACGCAGTATTTT.

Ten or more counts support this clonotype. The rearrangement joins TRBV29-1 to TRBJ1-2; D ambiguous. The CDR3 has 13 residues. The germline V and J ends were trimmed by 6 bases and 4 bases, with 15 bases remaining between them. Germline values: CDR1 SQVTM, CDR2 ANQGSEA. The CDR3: CSVQIGPSYGYTF. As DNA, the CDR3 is TGCAGCGTCCAAATCGGACCGAGCTATGGCTACACCTTC.

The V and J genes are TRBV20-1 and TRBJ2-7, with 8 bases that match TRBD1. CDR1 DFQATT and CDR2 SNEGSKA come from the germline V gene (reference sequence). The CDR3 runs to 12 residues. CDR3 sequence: CSAPGQVYEQYF. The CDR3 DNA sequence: TGCAGCGCACCGGGACAGGTCTACGAGCAGTACTTC.

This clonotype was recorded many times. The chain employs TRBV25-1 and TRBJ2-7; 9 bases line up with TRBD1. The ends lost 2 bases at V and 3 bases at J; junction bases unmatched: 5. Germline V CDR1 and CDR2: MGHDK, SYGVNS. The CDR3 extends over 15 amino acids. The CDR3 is CASSEPTGGSYEQYF. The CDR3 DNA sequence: TGTGCCAGCAGTGAACCGACAGGGGGGAGCTACGAGCAGTACTTC.

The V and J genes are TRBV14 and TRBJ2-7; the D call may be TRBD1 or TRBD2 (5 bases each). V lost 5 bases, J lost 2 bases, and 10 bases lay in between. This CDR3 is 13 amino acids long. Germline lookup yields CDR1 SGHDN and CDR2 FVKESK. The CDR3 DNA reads TGTGCCAGCAGCGGGACCTACCCCTACGAGCAGTACTTC. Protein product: CASSGTYPYEQYF.

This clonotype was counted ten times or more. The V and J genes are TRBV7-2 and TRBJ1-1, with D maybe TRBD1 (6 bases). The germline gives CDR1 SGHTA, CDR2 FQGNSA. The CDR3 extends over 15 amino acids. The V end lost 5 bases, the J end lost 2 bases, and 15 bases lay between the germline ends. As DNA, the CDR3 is TGTGCCAGCAGCAACCCGGGGGGGCCTAACACTGAAGCTTTCTTT. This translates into CASSNPGGPNTEAFF.

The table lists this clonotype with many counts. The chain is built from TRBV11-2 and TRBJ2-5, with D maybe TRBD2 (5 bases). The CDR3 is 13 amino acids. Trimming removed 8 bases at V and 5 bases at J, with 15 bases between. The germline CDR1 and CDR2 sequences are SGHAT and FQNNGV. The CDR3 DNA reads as TGTGCCAGCTCGCTAGCCGGTTTCGAGACCCAGTACTTC. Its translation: CASSLAGFETQYF.

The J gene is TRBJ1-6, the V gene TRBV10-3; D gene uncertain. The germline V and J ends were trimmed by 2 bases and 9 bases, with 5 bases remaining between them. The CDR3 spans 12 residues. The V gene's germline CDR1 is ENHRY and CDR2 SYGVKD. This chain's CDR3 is CAISEISSPLHF. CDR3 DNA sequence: TGTGCCATCAGTGAGATCTCTTCACCCCTCCACTTT.

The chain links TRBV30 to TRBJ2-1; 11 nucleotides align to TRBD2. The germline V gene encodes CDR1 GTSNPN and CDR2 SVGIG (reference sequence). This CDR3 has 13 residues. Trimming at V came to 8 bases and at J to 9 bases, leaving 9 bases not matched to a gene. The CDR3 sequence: CARSGSGGVEQFF. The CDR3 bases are TGTGCCAGGTCTGGTAGCGGGGGGGTTGAGCAGTTCTTC.

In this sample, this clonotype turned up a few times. This CDR3 is CASSLSDRGIYRDTQYF. The CDR3 DNA reads TGCGCCAGCAGCTTATCGGACAGGGGAATTTACAGGGATACGCAGTATTTT. J is TRBJ2-3 and V is TRBV5-1; 9 nucleotides line up with TRBD1. Per germline, CDR1 SGHRS and CDR2 YFSETQ. The V segment lost 2 bases and the J segment 6 bases; nucleotides outside the gene matches: 13. This CDR3 is 17 amino acids long.

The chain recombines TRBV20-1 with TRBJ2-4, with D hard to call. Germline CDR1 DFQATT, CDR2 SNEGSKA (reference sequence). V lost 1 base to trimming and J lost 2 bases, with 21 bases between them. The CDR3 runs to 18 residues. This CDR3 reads CSARVAGSNVVTKNIQYF. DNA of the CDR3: TGCAGTGCTAGAGTGGCAGGTTCTAACGTGGTGACCAAAAACATTCAGTACTTC.

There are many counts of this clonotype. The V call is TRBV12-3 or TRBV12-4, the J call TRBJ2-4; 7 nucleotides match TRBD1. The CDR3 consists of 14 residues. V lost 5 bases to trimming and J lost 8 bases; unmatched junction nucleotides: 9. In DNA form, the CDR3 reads TGTGCCAGCAGTCCCCGGACAGGTCGGGACATTCAGTACTTC. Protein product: CASSPRTGRDIQYF.

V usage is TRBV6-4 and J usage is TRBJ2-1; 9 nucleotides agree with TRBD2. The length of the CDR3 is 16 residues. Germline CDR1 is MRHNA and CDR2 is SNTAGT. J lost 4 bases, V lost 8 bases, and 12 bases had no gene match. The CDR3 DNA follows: TGTGCCAGCGAACCCTTCGCGGGGGGGCCGTACAATGAGCAGTTCTTC. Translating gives CASEPFAGGPYNEQFF.

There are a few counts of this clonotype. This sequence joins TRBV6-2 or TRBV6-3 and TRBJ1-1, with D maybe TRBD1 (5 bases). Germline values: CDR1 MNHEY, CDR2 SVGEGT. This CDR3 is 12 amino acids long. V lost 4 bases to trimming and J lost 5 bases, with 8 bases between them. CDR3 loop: CASSFGTTEAFF. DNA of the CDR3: TGTGCCAGCAGTTTTGGGACTACTGAAGCTTTCTTT.

The CDR3 nucleotides are TGTGCCAGCAGCTTAAAACTGTCCCAGGGTTACACCGGGGAGCTGTTTTTT. Its protein is CASSLKLSQGYTGELFF. The chain carries TRBV11-2 and TRBJ2-2, with TRBD1 as a possible D gene (5 bases). Germline values: CDR1 SGHAT, CDR2 FQNNGV. The germline V and J ends were trimmed by 2 bases and 3 bases, with 16 bases remaining between them. The CDR3 sequence is 17 residues long.

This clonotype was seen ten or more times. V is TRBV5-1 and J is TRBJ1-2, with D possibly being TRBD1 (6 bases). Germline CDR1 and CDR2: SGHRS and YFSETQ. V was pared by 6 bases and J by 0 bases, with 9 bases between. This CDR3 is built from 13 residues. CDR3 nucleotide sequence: TGCGCCAGCACGGGGGACACTAACTATGGCTACACCTTC. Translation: CASTGDTNYGYTF. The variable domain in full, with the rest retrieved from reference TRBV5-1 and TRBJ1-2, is KAGVTQTPRYLIKTRGQQVTLSCSPISGHRSVSWYQQTPGQGLQFLFEYFSETQRNKGNFPGRFSGRQFSNSRSEMNVSTLELGDSALYLCASTGDTNYGYTFGSGTRLTVV.

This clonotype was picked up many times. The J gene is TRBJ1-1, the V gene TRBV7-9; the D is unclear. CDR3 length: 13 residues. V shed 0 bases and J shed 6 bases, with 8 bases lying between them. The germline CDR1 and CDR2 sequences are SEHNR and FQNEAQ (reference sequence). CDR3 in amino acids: CASSLAGRSEAFF. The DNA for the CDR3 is TGTGCCAGCAGCTTAGCTGGGCGGTCTGAAGCTTTCTTT.

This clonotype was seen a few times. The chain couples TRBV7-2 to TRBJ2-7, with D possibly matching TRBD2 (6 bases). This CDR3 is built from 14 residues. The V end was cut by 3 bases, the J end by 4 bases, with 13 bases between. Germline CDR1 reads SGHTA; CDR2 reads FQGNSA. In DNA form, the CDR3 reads TGTGCCAGCAGCTTGGGGGGTATGGTTTACGAGCAGTACTTC. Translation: CASSLGGMVYEQYF.

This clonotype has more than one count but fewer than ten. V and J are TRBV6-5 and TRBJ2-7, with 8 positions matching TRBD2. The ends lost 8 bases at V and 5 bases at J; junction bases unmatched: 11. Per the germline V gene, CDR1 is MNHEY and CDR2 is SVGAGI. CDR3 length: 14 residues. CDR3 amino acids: CASAWAGGRDEQYF. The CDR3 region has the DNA TGTGCCAGCGCCTGGGCGGGGGGCCGCGACGAGCAGTACTTC.

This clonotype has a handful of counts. The CDR3 DNA reads as TGCGCCAGCAGCCCCACCGATAGGGGTAGCTACGAGCAGTACTTC. This sequence encodes CASSPTDRGSYEQYF. V and J are TRBV5-1 and TRBJ2-7, with a tentative D call TRBD1 (5 bases). V lost 4 bases, J lost 3 bases, and 17 bases lay in between. The CDR3 is 15 residues long. The V gene's germline CDR1 is SGHRS and CDR2 YFSETQ.

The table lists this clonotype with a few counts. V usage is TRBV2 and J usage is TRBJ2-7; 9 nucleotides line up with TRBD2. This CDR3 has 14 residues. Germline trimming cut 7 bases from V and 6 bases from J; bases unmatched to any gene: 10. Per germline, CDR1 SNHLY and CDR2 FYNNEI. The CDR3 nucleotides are TGTGCCAGCAACCCCGGACTAGCGATAGGCGAGCAGTACTTC. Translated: CASNPGLAIGEQYF.